This T cell receptor beta chain was found in a study of OX40 agonist ivuxolimab in advanced cancers. Regarding the complete study: Ivuxolimab, which targeted the costimulatory receptor OX40 (CD134), was an agonistic, fully human IgG2 monoclonal antibody. The paper reports the monotherapy dose-escalation portion (N of about 54 patients) of the phase I ivuxolimab trial. The dose-escalation cohort was roughly 87% male with a mean age of about 60 years, ranging from about 23 to 85. Partial responses occurred in three dose-escalation patients, of whom one had hepatocellular carcinoma and two had cutaneous melanoma. Intravenous ivuxolimab was administered to patients every 2 weeks at six dose levels: 0.01, 0.1, 0.3, 1.5, 3 and 10 mg/kg. Among the 52 dose-escalation patients, some 20 had hepatocellular carcinoma, roughly 15 melanoma, 9 renal cell carcinoma and 9 head and neck cancer. Patients were allowed to have had prior anti-PD-1, anti-PD-L1 or anti-CTLA-4 therapy, and approximately 40% of the dose-escalation patients had previously received checkpoint inhibitors. The point of sequencing TCRbeta in the periphery was to test whether ivuxolimab changed TCR sequence diversity and drove clonal T-cell expansion. Paper-wide results and their limitations: Antigen specificity was not determined for the clonally expanded peripheral T cells. After ivuxolimab, CD8+ T cells had more expanded clones than CD4+ T cells on average. Clonal expansion of both CD4+ and CD8+ blood T cells was observed from baseline to week 6 at doses 0.1 to 3.0 mg/kg. Low levels of normalized T-cell clonal expansion were also shown by some nonresponding patients. Partial responders in the 0.1-3.0 mg/kg groups had among the lowest normalized peripheral clonal expansion, especially among CD8+ T cells.

The trial excluded patients who had a history of autoimmune disease or who were on systemic immunosuppression. Peripheral blood for TCR sequencing was collected from all dose cohorts at baseline, on cycle 4 day 1, and on cycle 7 day 1. The samples were taken from a phase I, first-in-human, multicenter, open-label dose-escalation trial of ivuxolimab. The trial enrolled adults with locally advanced or metastatic head and neck squamous cell, hepatocellular, melanoma or renal cell carcinoma. Before TCR sequencing, CD4+ T cells and CD8+ T cells from peripheral blood were sorted into separate populations. For sequencing of the TCRbeta CDR3 region, genomic DNA was extracted from the sorted cells. The immunoSEQ Assay was used to sequence the TCRbeta CDR3 regions. Imported from immuneACCESS, the table was reduced by TCRdb to in-frame sequences with V and J called. These copies leave out some clones; in studies compared against another copy, an unresolved V gene accounts for under half, and the cause of the remainder is not known. The sample data list 20,000 to 25,000 clones, and 77% of these were observed just once. The ten biggest clones cover 16% of the sample.

The CDR3 contains 13 residues, cysteine and phenylalanine counted. Only the CDR3 DNA is retained, 39 bases long and in frame from the first base. Trimming at the junction amounts to 7 bases on V and 6 bases on J, and the germline ends lie 16 bases apart. CDR1 is given as MNHEY and CDR2 as SVGAGI, both from the germline V gene. Of note for this clone: What antigen it recognizes has not been identified. Within one base of it there is no much larger clone, and no base qualities were kept.

The receptor's source is an adult with an advanced solid tumor such as melanoma, head and neck, liver or kidney cancer. Sample: CD4+ or CD8+ T cells sorted from blood, taken in a trial of the OX40 agonist ivuxolimab. Here the chain combines TRBV6-5 and TRBJ2-7, with the D gene uncertain. The sequence in DNA is TGTGCCAGCAACCGCCGGTACGAAGTCGAGCAGTACTTC. This encodes CASNRRYEVEQYF.